This is a list of T cell receptor beta chains from one sample in a study of cytomegalovirus exposure and HLA in healthy donors. Profiled with immunoSEQ multiplex PCR; TCRdb holds only in-frame clones, not every one. The sample has approximately 91,000 clones, around 64% seen once. The sequenced sample was PBMCs. Receptor source: a human donor in good health. Both conserved end residues are part of each CDR3.

J,V,CDR3
TRBJ1-2,TRBV6-5,CASGYTSRDSSLLF
TRBJ1-3,TRBV11-3,CASSPMGAGNTIYF
TRBJ1-4,TRBV28,CASSLSTGGVEKLFF
TRBJ1-4,TRBV6-5,CASRTGFEKLFF
TRBJ1-1,TRBV5-1,CASSSGPSGTEAFF
TRBJ2-7,TRBV5-5,CASSLFSGAYEQYF
TRBJ1-4,TRBV4-3,CASSQDRYRGNEKLFF
TRBJ1-3,TRBV5-4,CASSLPQGGGNTIYF
TRBJ2-1,TRBV19,CASSIQSWSSYNEQFF
TRBJ2-4,TRBV5-1,CASSLETLAKNIQYF
TRBJ2-2,TRBV7-6,CASSASLANTGELFF
TRBJ1-6,TRBV11-2,CASSLGSGGNSPLHF
TRBJ1-2,TRBV11-2,CASSLEGTDPNYGYTF
TRBJ1-1,TRBV6-5,CASSGLRMNTEAFF
TRBJ1-2,TRBV19,CASSPPGQLTGYTF
TRBJ2-3,TRBV5-1,CASALETLGDTQYF
TRBJ2-3,TRBV5-4,CASSFGESTDTQYF
TRBJ1-2,TRBV7-3,CASSLYRVNYGYTF